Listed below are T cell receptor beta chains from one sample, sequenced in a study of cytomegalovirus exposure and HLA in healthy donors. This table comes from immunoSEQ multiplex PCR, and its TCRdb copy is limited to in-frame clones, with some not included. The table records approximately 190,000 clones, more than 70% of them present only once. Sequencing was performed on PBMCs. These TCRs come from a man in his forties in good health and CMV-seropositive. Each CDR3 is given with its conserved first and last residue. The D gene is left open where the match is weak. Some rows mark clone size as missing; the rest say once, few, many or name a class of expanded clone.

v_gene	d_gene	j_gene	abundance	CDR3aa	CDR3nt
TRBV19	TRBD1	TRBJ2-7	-	CASSRTGRSYEQYF	TGTGCCAGTTCGAGGACAGGGCGATCTTACGAGCAGTACTTC
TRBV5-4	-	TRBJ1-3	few	CASSFGVNGNTIYF	TGTGCCAGCAGCTTTGGAGTGAACGGAAACACCATATATTTT
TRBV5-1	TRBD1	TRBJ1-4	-	CASSPRGQGAANEKLFF	TGCGCCAGCAGCCCCCGAGGACAGGGGGCGGCTAATGAAAAACTGTTTTTT
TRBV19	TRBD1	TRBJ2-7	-	CASSEGQAPYEQYF	TGTGCCAGTAGTGAGGGACAGGCCCCCTACGAGCAGTACTTC
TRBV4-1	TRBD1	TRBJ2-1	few	CASSQPGQGAYEQFF	TGCGCCAGCAGCCAGCCGGGACAGGGGGCCTATGAGCAGTTCTTC
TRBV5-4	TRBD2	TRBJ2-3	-	CASSLPLAGTDTQYF	TGTGCCAGCAGCTTACCACTAGCGGGCACAGATACGCAGTATTTT
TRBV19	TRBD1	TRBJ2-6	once	CASSTQGAGANVLTF	TGTGCCAGTAGTACTCAGGGGGCTGGGGCCAACGTCCTGACTTTC
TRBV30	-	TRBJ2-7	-	CAWGVRGEQYF	TGTGCCTGGGGTGTAAGGGGCGAGCAGTACTTC
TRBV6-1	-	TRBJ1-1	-	CASTVGQLEAFF	TGTGCCAGCACCGTGGGGCAGCTCGAAGCTTTCTTT
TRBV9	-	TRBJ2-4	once	CASSGDNFAGIQYF	TGTGCCAGCAGCGGTGACAACTTCGCTGGGATTCAGTACTTC
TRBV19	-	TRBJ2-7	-	CASSMRGYEQYF	TGTGCCAGTAGTATGAGGGGGTACGAGCAGTACTTC
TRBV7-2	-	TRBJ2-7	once	CASSLGSGKAYEQYF	TGTGCCAGCAGCCTAGGTAGCGGAAAGGCCTACGAGCAGTACTTC
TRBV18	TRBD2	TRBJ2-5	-	CASSPGLAGAGETQYF	TGTGCCAGCTCCCCGGGACTAGCGGGAGCCGGTGAGACCCAGTACTTC
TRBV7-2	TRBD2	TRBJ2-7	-	CASSQRLAGGNGQYF	TGTGCCAGCAGCCAACGACTAGCGGGAGGTAATGGGCAGTACTTC
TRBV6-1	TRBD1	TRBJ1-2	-	CASSGADRRNWNYGYTF	TGTGCCAGCAGTGGAGCGGACAGGCGGAACTGGAACTATGGCTACACCTTC
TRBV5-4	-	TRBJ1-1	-	CASSLGPGAEAFF	TGTGCCAGCAGCTTGGGGCCCGGGGCTGAAGCTTTCTTT
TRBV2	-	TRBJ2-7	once	CASSRGQWGEQYF	TGTGCCAGCAGTCGCGGACAGTGGGGCGAGCAGTACTTC
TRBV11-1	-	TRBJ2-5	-	CASTGPGETQYF	TGTGCCAGCACAGGGCCGGGAGAGACCCAGTACTTC
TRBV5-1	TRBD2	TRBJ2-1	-	CASSLSLGGSRYNEQFF	TGCGCCAGCAGCTTGTCTCTTGGCGGGAGCCGCTACAATGAGCAGTTCTTC
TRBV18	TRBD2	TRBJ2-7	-	CASSAGLAGGSSYEQYF	TGTGCCAGCTCGGCCGGACTAGCGGGGGGGTCCTCCTACGAGCAGTACTTC
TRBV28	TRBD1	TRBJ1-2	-	CASSPGGEGYTF	TGTGCCAGCAGTCCAGGGGGAGAGGGCTACACCTTC
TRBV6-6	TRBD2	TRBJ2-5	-	CASSYSGGDRETQYF	TGTGCCAGCAGTTACTCGGGGGGGGACCGGGAGACCCAGTACTTC
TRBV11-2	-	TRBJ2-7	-	CASSSLAAPGQYF	TGTGCCAGCAGCTCCTTGGCGGCCCCTGGGCAGTACTTC
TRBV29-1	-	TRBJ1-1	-	CSVETRRNTEAFF	TGCAGCGTTGAAACCCGGAGGAACACTGAAGCTTTCTTT
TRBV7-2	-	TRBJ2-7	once	CASSLGLATLSYEQYF	TGTGCCAGCAGCTTAGGTCTAGCGACCCTCTCCTACGAGCAGTACTTC
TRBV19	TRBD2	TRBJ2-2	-	CASHMGLAGTGELFF	TGTGCCAGTCACATGGGACTAGCGGGAACCGGGGAGCTGTTTTTT
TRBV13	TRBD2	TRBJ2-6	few	CASSSRTSGTSGGANVLTF	TGTGCCAGCAGCTCCCGGACTAGCGGGACCTCGGGGGGGGCCAACGTCCTGACTTTC
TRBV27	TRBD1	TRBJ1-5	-	CASRRDRGLVGNQPQHF	TGTGCCAGCAGACGGGACAGGGGGCTAGTTGGAAATCAGCCCCAGCATTTT
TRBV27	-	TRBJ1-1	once	CASSTSPVNTEAFF	TGTGCCAGCAGTACCTCCCCAGTGAACACTGAAGCTTTCTTT
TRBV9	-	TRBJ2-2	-	CASSVGLAFAGELFF	TGTGCCAGCAGCGTAGGGCTAGCGTTCGCCGGGGAGCTGTTTTTT
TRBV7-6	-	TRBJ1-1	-	CASTLRAFF	TGTGCCAGCACCCTACGAGCTTTCTTT
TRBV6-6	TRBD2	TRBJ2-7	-	CASSYRREGPYEQYF	TGTGCCAGCAGTTACAGGCGGGAGGGTCCCTACGAGCAGTACTTC
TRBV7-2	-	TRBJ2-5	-	CASSQVSKETQYF	TGTGCCAGCAGTCAGGTCAGCAAAGAGACCCAGTACTTC
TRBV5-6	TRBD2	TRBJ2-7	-	CASSLGLAGVSSAYEQYF	TGTGCCAGCAGCTTGGGACTAGCGGGAGTGTCGTCTGCCTACGAGCAGTACTTC
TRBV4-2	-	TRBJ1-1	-	CASSPLTFDRYEAFF	TGTGCCAGCAGCCCGTTAACCTTCGACAGGTATGAAGCTTTCTTT